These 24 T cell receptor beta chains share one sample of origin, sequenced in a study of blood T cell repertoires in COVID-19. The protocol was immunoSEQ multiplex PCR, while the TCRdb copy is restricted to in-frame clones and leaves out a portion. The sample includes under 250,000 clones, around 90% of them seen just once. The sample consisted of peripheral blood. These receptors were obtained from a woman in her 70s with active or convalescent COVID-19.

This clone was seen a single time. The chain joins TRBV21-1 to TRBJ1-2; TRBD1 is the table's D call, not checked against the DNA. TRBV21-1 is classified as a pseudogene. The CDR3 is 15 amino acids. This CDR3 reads CASSLRTGTAVGYTF. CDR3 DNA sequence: TGTGCCAGCAGCCTCCGGACAGGGACGGCGGTTGGTTACACCTTC.

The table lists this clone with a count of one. The CDR3: CASSPESGSGTVYEQYF. For the CDR3, the DNA is TGTGCCAGCAGCCCCGAGTCGGGAAGTGGTACTGTCTACGAGCAGTACTTC. This chain uses TRBV3-1 (or the pseudogene TRBV3-2) with TRBJ2-7; tentatively, D is TRBD2 (5 bases). Germline values: CDR1 LGHDT, CDR2 YNNKEL (reference sequence). V gave up 4 bases and J gave up 3 bases, with 22 bases separating them. The length of the CDR3 is 17 residues.

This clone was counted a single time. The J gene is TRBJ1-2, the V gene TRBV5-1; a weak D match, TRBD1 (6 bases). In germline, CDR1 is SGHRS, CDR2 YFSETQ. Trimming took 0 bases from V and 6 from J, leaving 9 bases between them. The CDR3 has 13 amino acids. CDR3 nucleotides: TGCGCCAGCAGCTTGGGAGGGGGTAATGGCTACACCTTC. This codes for CASSLGGGNGYTF.

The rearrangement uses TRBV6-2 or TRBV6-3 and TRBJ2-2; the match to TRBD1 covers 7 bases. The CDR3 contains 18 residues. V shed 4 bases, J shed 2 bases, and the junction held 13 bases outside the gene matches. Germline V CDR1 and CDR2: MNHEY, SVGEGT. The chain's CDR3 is CASSLRHPGTANTGELFF. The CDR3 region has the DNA TGTGCCAGCAGTTTACGTCATCCCGGGACAGCCAACACCGGGGAGCTGTTTTTT.

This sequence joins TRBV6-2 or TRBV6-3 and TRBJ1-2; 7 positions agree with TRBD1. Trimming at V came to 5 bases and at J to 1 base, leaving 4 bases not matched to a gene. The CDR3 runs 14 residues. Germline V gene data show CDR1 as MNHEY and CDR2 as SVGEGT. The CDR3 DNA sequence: TGTGCCAGCAGTCGAACAGGGGTTAACTATGGCTACACCTTC. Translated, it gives CASSRTGVNYGYTF.

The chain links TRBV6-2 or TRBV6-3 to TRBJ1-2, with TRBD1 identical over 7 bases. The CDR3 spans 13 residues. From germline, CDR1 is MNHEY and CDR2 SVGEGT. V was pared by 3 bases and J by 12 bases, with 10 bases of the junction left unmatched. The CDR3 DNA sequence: TGTGCCAGCAGTTATCCCGGGACAGCTATTAACACCTTC. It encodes CASSYPGTAINTF.

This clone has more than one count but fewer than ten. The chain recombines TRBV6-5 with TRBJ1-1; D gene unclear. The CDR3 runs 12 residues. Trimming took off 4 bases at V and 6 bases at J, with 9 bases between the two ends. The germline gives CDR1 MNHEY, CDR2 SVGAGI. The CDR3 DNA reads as TGTGCCAGCAGTTTATTGCGCGCTGAAGCTTTCTTT. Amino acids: CASSLLRAEAFF.

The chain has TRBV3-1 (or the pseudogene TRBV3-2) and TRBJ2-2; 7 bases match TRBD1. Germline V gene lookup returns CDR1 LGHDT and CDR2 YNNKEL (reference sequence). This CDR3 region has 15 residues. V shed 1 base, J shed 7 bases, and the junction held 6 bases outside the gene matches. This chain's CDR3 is CASSQAQGVVGELFF. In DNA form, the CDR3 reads TGTGCCAGCAGCCAAGCCCAGGGGGTTGTCGGGGAGCTGTTTTTT.

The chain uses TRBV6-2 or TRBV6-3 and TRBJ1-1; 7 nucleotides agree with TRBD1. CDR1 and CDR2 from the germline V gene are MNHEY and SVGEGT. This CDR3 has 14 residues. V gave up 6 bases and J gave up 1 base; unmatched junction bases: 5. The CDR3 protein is CASSVGQENTEAFF. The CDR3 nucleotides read TGTGCCAGCAGCGTTGGACAGGAGAACACTGAAGCTTTCTTT.

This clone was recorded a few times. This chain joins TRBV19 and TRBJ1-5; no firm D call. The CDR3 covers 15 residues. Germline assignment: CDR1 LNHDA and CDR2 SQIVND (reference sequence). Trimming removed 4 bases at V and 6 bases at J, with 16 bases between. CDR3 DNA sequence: TGTGCCAGTAGTACCATCATCATGGCGGTTCAGCCCCAGCATTTT. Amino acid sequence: CASSTIIMAVQPQHF.

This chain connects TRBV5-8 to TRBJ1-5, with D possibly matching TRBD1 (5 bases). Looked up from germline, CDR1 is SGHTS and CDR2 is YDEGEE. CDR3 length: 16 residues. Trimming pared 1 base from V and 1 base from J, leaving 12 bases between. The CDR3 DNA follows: TGTGCCAGCAGCTTGTTCGGCGACAGCAGCAATCAGCCCCAGCATTTT. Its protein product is CASSLFGDSSNQPQHF.

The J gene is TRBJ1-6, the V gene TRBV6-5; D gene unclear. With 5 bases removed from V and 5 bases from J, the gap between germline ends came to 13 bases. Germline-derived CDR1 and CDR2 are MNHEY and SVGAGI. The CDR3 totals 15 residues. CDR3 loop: CASSTPWANNSPLHF. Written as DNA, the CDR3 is TGTGCCAGCAGTACCCCGTGGGCTAATAATTCACCCCTCCACTTT.

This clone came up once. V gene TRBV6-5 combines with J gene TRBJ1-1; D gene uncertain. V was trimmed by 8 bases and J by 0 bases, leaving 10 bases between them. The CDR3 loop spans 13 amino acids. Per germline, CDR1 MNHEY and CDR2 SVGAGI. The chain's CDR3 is CASWEGMNTEAFF. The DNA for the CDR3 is TGTGCCAGCTGGGAGGGAATGAACACTGAAGCTTTCTTT.

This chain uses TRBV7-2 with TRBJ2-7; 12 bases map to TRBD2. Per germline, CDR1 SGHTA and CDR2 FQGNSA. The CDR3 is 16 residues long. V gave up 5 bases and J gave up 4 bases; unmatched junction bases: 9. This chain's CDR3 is CASSLRTSGVKYEQYF. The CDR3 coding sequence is TGTGCCAGCAGCCTAAGGACTAGCGGGGTTAAATACGAGCAGTACTTC. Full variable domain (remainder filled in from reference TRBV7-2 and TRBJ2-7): GAGVSQSPSNKVTEKGKDVELRCDPISGHTALYWYRQSLGQGLEFLIYFQGNSAPDKSGLPSDRFSAERTGGSVSTLTIQRTQQEDSAVYLCASSLRTSGVKYEQYFGPGTRLTVT.

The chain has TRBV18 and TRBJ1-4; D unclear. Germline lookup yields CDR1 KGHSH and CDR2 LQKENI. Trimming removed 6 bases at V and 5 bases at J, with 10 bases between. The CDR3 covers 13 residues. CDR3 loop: CASSQTENEKLFF. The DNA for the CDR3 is TGTGCCAGCTCGCAGACTGAGAATGAAAAACTGTTTTTT.

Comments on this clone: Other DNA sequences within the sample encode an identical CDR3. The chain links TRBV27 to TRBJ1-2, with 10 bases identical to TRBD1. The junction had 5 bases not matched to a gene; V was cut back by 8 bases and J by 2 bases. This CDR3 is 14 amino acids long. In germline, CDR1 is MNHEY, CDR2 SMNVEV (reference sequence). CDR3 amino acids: CASRRTGGNYGYTF. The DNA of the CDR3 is TGTGCCAGCCGTAGGACAGGGGGGAACTATGGCTACACCTTC.

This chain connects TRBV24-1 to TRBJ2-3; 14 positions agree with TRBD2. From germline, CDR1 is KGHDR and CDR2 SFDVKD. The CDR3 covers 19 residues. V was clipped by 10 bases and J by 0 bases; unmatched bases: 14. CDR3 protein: CATIAPGLAGGLSTDTQYF. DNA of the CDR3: TGTGCCACTATAGCGCCAGGACTAGCGGGGGGCCTGAGCACAGATACGCAGTATTTT.

As DNA, the CDR3 is TGTGCCAGTAGTATGCGACAGCCCTCATCACCCCTCCACTTT. It yields the protein CASSMRQPSSPLHF. The chain employs TRBV19 and TRBJ1-6; the D gene is possibly TRBD1 (5 bases). The CDR3 runs 14 residues. From germline, CDR1 is LNHDA and CDR2 SQIVND (reference sequence). Trimming took off 3 bases at V and 10 bases at J, with 13 bases between the two ends.

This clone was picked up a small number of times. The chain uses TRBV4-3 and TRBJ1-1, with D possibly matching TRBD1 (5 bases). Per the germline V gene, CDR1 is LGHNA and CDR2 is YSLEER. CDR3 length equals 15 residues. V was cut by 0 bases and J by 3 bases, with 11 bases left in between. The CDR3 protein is CASSQDRGWDTEAFF. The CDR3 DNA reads TGCGCCAGCAGCCAAGATCGGGGGTGGGACACTGAAGCTTTCTTT.

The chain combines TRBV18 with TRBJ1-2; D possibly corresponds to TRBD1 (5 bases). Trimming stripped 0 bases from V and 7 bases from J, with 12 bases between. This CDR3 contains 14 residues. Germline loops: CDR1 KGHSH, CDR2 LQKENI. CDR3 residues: CASSPPGQGAGYTF. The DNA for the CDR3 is TGTGCCAGCTCACCACCCGGGCAGGGTGCTGGCTACACCTTC.

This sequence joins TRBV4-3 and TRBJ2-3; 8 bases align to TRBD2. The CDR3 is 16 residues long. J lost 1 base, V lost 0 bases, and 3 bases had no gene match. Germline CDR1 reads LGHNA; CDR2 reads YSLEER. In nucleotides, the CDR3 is TGCGCCAGCAGCCAAGAGAGCGGGGGCGGCACAGATACGCAGTATTTT. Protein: CASSQESGGGTDTQYF.

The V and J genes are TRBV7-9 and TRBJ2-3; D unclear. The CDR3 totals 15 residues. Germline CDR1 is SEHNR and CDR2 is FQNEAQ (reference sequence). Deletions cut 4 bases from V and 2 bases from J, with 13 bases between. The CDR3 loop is CASSSNTDYTDTQYF. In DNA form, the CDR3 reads TGTGCCAGCAGCTCCAACACCGATTACACAGATACGCAGTATTTT.

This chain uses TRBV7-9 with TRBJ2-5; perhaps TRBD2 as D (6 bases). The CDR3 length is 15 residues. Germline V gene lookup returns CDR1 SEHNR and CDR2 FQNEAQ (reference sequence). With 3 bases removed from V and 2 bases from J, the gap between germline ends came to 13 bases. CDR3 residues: CASSLVRRGQETQYF. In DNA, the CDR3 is TGTGCCAGCAGCTTGGTCAGGCGGGGTCAAGAGACCCAGTACTTC. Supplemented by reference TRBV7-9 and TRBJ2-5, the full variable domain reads DTGVSQNPRHKITKRGQNVTFRCDPISEHNRLYWYRQTLGQGPEFLTYFQNEAQLEKSRLLSDRFSAERPKGSFSTLEIQRTEQGDSAMYLCASSLVRRGQETQYFGPGTRLLVL.

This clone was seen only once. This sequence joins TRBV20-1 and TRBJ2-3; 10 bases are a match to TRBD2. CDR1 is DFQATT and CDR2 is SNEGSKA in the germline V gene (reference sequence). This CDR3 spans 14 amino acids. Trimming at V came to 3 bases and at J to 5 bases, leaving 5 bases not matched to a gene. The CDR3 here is CSASWASGGDTQYF. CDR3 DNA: TGCAGTGCTAGTTGGGCTAGCGGGGGAGATACGCAGTATTTT.